Below, 9 T cell receptor beta chains from the same sample are listed, as sequenced in a study of T cells in Graves' hyperthyroidism and ophthalmopathy. What was amplified from RNA transcripts were TCR beta CDR3 regions. First-round RT-PCR with HTBI primers amplified the TCR CDR3 region. One entry per CDR3 protein, called by TCRdb with MiXCR from the multiplex PCR reads. The sample lists roughly 520,000 distinct CDR3 sequences; roughly a quarter were seen once. What was sequenced was blood. The receptors come from a woman aged 30 to 39 with Graves' ophthalmopathy.

The CDR3, as DNA: TGTGCCAGTAGTATCCGGGACAGGGGTCCCCACGAGCAGTACTTC. Translating gives CASSIRDRGPHEQYF. This chain links TRBV19 with TRBJ2-7, with 10 bases identical to TRBD1. The V gene end was trimmed by 3 bases and the J gene end by 5 bases; junction bases not matched to a gene: 7. The CDR3 sequence is 15 residues long. From germline, CDR1 is LNHDA and CDR2 SQIVND (reference sequence).

The V call is TRBV6-1, the J call TRBJ1-2, with D possibly TRBD1 on 5 matching bases. The ends were cut back, 5 bases at V and 0 bases at J, with 16 bases in the middle. The CDR3 loop spans 16 amino acids. Germline CDR1 reads MNHNS; CDR2 reads SASEGT. The CDR3 DNA reads TGTGCCAGCAGTCATCCCCTATACAGGACTAACTATGGCTACACCTTC. It is translated as CASSHPLYRTNYGYTF.

V and J are TRBV14 and TRBJ2-7, with TRBD2 matching 13 bases. CDR1 SGHDN and CDR2 FVKESK come from the germline V gene. Trimming took 0 bases from V and 6 from J; bases not matched to a gene: 11. The length of the CDR3 is 18 residues. The DNA of the CDR3 is TGTGCCAGCAGCCAAGATCATAGAGGACTAGCGGGAGCAGTCGAGCAGTACTTC. Translating gives CASSQDHRGLAGAVEQYF.

This clonotype was observed at least ten times. The V and J genes are TRBV10-3 and TRBJ1-2; no definite D call. The CDR3 loop spans 14 amino acids. The ends were cut back, 11 bases at V and 4 bases at J, with 20 bases in the middle. CDR1 and CDR2 from the germline V gene are ENHRY and SYGVKD. CDR3 bases: TGTGCCGCCCATCCAGGCTTTTCGGGCTATGGCTACACCTTC. It codes for CAAHPGFSGYGYTF.

The genes are TRBV12-3 or TRBV12-4 and TRBJ1-2; 12 positions match TRBD1. The CDR3 loop spans 11 amino acids. V shed 6 bases, J shed 12 bases, and the junction held 2 bases outside the gene matches. CDR3: CASSGTGGHTF. The CDR3 bases are TGTGCCAGCAGCGGGACAGGGGGCCACACCTTC.

The gene calls are TRBV6-2 or TRBV6-3 and TRBJ2-2; a weak D match, TRBD2 (6 bases). Germline V gives CDR1 MNHEY, CDR2 SVGEGT. The V gene lost 5 bases and the J gene lost 4 bases, with 14 bases spanning the gap. The CDR3 runs 15 residues. CDR3 nucleotide sequence: TGTGCCAGCAGTCCGGACTACACGAGCACCGGGGAGCTGTTTTTT. It is translated as CASSPDYTSTGELFF.

This clonotype was picked up a small number of times. This CDR3 is CSALDTLNTEAFF. The CDR3 DNA is TGCAGTGCTCTGGACACCCTGAACACTGAAGCTTTCTTT. The chain uses TRBV20-1 and TRBJ1-1, with a weak D call TRBD1 (5 bases). Trimming pared 5 bases from V and 0 bases from J, leaving 10 bases between. This CDR3 has 13 amino acids. From germline, CDR1 is DFQATT and CDR2 SNEGSKA (reference sequence).

This clonotype was observed at least ten times. This chain uses TRBV29-1 with TRBJ1-3; D perhaps matches TRBD1 (5 bases). V was pared by 0 bases and J by 0 bases, with 12 bases between. The CDR3 is made up of 16 amino acids. CDR1 and CDR2 from the germline V gene are SQVTM and ANQGSEA. The DNA for the CDR3 is TGCAGCGTTGAAGATCTTCAGGGAAGCTCTGGAAACACCATATATTTT. Residues: CSVEDLQGSSGNTIYF.

This clonotype appeared a few times. The rearrangement links TRBV12-3 or TRBV12-4 to TRBJ1-3; 8 nucleotides line up with TRBD1. The CDR3 runs to 17 residues. J lost 4 bases, V lost 5 bases, and 13 bases had no gene match. DNA of the CDR3: TGTGCCAGCAGTCTACCTACAGGGGGTTATGAAGGAAACACCATATATTTT. Its translation is CASSLPTGGYEGNTIYF.